What follows are 20 T cell receptor beta chains derived from one specimen sequenced in a study of blood T cell repertoires in COVID-19. Assay: immunoSEQ multiplex PCR; the TCRdb copy retains only in-frame clones and omits some. The sample yields roughly 79,000 clones, approximately 86% seen once. The sequenced sample was peripheral blood. These receptors all come from a woman between 50 and 59 years old with acute or convalescent COVID-19.

In its sample, this clone was seen a few times. This chain joins TRBV6-6 and TRBJ2-7; the match to TRBD2 covers 15 bases. Per germline, CDR1 MNHNY and CDR2 SVGAGI (reference sequence). This CDR3 contains 14 residues. V shed 6 bases and J 7 bases; nucleotides not matched to a gene: 4. The CDR3 region has the DNA TGTGCCAGCAGCCGGACTAGCGGGAGGGTTGAGCAGTACTTC. It specifies CASSRTSGRVEQYF.

This clone was observed a few times. The V and J genes are TRBV25-1 and TRBJ1-1; TRBD1 might be the D (5 bases). The length of the CDR3 is 14 residues. Germline lookup yields CDR1 MGHDK and CDR2 SYGVNS. The V end lost 2 bases, the J end lost 1 base, and 8 bases lay between the germline ends. The CDR3 spells CASSERGQNTEAFF. Here the CDR3 DNA reads TGTGCCAGCAGTGAAAGGGGTCAGAACACTGAAGCTTTCTTT.

The CDR3 coding sequence is TGCGCCAGCAGCTTACTAGCGGGAGGTTACAATGAGCAGTTCTTC. This encodes CASSLLAGGYNEQFF. The genes are TRBV5-1 and TRBJ2-1; TRBD2 matches at 12 bases. The CDR3 is made up of 15 amino acids. CDR1 and CDR2 (germline): SGHRS, YFSETQ. Germline trimming cut 2 bases from V and 4 bases from J; bases unmatched to any gene: 1.

The chain couples TRBV4-1 to TRBJ1-2; tentative D call: TRBD1 (5 bases). Between the trimmed V and J ends, which lost 2 bases and 5 bases, there was a span of 12 bases. Germline assignment: CDR1 MGHRA and CDR2 YSYEKL. CDR3 length equals 14 residues. CDR3 sequence reads: CASSQHRTGYGYTF. CDR3 in DNA: TGCGCCAGCAGCCAACATCGAACAGGATATGGCTACACCTTC.

This chain links TRBV6-2 or TRBV6-3 with TRBJ2-7; maybe TRBD1 (6 bases). Trimming removed 5 bases from V and 4 bases from J, with 9 bases in between. CDR3 size: 12 residues. CDR1 and CDR2 from the germline V gene are MNHEY and SVGEGT. CDR3 nucleotides: TGTGCCAGCAGTCCACAGGGTTACGAGCAGTACTTC. This translates into CASSPQGYEQYF.

The V call is TRBV7-9, the J call TRBJ2-3; 7 nucleotides line up with TRBD1. The junction had 6 bases not matched to a gene; V was cut back by 4 bases and J by 5 bases. Germline CDR1 reads SEHNR; CDR2 reads FQNEAQ (reference sequence). The CDR3 is 14 residues long. In nucleotides, the CDR3 is TGTGCCAGCAGCTCCGGGACAGTGGGAGATACGCAGTATTTT. Protein product: CASSSGTVGDTQYF.

The chain is built from TRBV6-5 and TRBJ2-1, with 8 positions matching TRBD2. Germline loops: CDR1 MNHEY, CDR2 SVGAGI. The CDR3 runs to 13 residues. The V gene end was trimmed by 2 bases and the J gene end by 15 bases; junction bases not matched to a gene: 9. DNA for the CDR3: TGTGCCAGCAGTTACGAACGGGAGGGCCGGCGGTTCTTC. The encoded protein is CASSYEREGRRFF.

V usage is TRBV13 and J usage is TRBJ1-2, with 10 bases that match TRBD1. With V trimmed by 7 bases and J by 8 bases, 1 base remained unmatched. CDR3 length: 11 residues. The V gene's germline CDR1 is PRHDT and CDR2 FYEKMQ (reference sequence). CDR3 sequence: CASMGQGGYTF. As DNA, the CDR3 is TGTGCCAGCATGGGACAGGGGGGCTACACCTTC.

The chain recombines TRBV2 with TRBJ2-7; 9 nucleotides align to TRBD1. The V gene's germline CDR1 is SNHLY and CDR2 FYNNEI. This CDR3 spans 13 amino acids. V dropped 4 bases and J dropped 3; count of bases not matched to a gene: 1. The CDR3 nucleotides read TGTGCCAGCAGTGTGGACAGGGGCTACGAGCAGTACTTC. This gives the protein CASSVDRGYEQYF. Full variable domain (remainder filled in from reference TRBV2 and TRBJ2-7): EPEVTQTPSHQVTQMGQEVILRCVPISNHLYFYWYRQILGQKVEFLVSFYNNEISEKSEIFDDQFSVERPDGSNFTLKIRSTKLEDSAMYFCASSVDRGYEQYFGPGTRLTVT.

This chain links TRBV7-2 with TRBJ2-4; the D is unclear. CDR3 length: 15 amino acids. Germline V gene data show CDR1 as SGHTA and CDR2 as FQGNSA. V shed 5 bases and J shed 7 bases, with 18 bases lying between them. The CDR3 DNA reads TGTGCCAGCAGCCCCCCGGGTGGTATTAGGAACATTCAGTACTTC. Translated: CASSPPGGIRNIQYF. Full variable domain (outside the CDR3, taken from reference TRBV7-2 and TRBJ2-4): GAGVSQSPSNKVTEKGKDVELRCDPISGHTALYWYRQSLGQGLEFLIYFQGNSAPDKSGLPSDRFSAERTGGSVSTLTIQRTQQEDSAVYLCASSPPGGIRNIQYFGAGTRLSVL.

This rearrangement joins TRBV5-8 to TRBJ1-1, with a possible D match to TRBD1 (6 bases). CDR3 length equals 16 residues. Germline CDR1 SGHTS, CDR2 YDEGEE. Deletions cut 5 bases from V and 0 bases from J, with 17 bases between. The CDR3 region has the DNA TGTGCCAGCAGGATTGGGCAGGGGATATTGAACACTGAAGCTTTCTTT. Its translation is CASRIGQGILNTEAFF.

This chain uses TRBV29-1 with TRBJ2-3, with D hard to call. The CDR3 contains 13 residues. Germline CDR1 is SQVTM and CDR2 is ANQGSEA. Trimming took 3 bases from V and 0 from J, leaving 7 bases between them. The CDR3 DNA reads TGCAGCGTTGATATGCAGAGCACAGATACGCAGTATTTT. Its translation is CSVDMQSTDTQYF.

This clone was seen a single time. The chain is built from TRBV27 and TRBJ1-4; the D gene is possibly TRBD1 (5 bases). Germline loops: CDR1 MNHEY, CDR2 SMNVEV (reference sequence). The CDR3 totals 16 residues. Trimming took 5 bases from V and 3 from J, leaving 16 bases between them. The CDR3 DNA follows: TGTGCCAGCAGTCCTAACGGGGAGGGGCCTAATGAAAAACTGTTTTTT. Translating it yields CASSPNGEGPNEKLFF.

The rearrangement links TRBV29-1 to TRBJ2-7; tentative D call: TRBD2 (6 bases). Trimming shortened V by 7 bases and J by 6 bases, and 16 bases separated the two germline ends. This CDR3 region has 12 residues. Germline V CDR1 and CDR2: SQVTM, ANQGSEA. The CDR3 DNA follows: TGCAGCGCCGGAACCCTCGGGGGCGAGCAGTACTTC. Its protein is CSAGTLGGEQYF.

The chain uses TRBV19 and TRBJ2-2; 12 positions match TRBD2. The CDR3 runs 16 residues. The ends lost 5 bases at V and 4 bases at J; junction bases unmatched: 5. Germline V gene data show CDR1 as LNHDA and CDR2 as SQIVND (reference sequence). CDR3 in DNA: TGTGCCAGTAGTGCACTAGCGGGGGGATTCACCGGGGAGCTGTTTTTT. Its protein is CASSALAGGFTGELFF.

The chain couples TRBV5-4 to TRBJ1-3; D possibly corresponds to TRBD1 (6 bases). The V end lost 3 bases, the J end lost 0 bases, and 13 bases lay between the germline ends. The CDR3 extends over 16 amino acids. CDR1 is SGHNT, CDR2 YYREEE, per germline (reference sequence). Written as DNA, the CDR3 is TGTGCCAGCAGCTCGGGACAAACCTACTCTGGAAACACCATATATTTT. Translated: CASSSGQTYSGNTIYF.

The rearrangement links TRBV28 to TRBJ2-7; a weak D match, TRBD2 (5 bases). Trimming left V 8 bases short and J 2 bases short, with 16 bases between. The CDR3 length is 14 residues. Germline V gene sequence: CDR1 MDHEN, CDR2 SYDVKM. This CDR3 is CASHGGPLTYEQYF. CDR3 DNA: TGTGCCAGCCACGGAGGACCCTTAACCTACGAGCAGTACTTC.

Only a few counts were recorded for this clone. The chain combines TRBV2 with TRBJ1-4; no reliable D call. The CDR3 has 14 amino acids. Trimming removed 6 bases at V and 5 bases at J, with 13 bases between. Germline CDR1 SNHLY, CDR2 FYNNEI. This CDR3 is CASSPRELNEKLFF. The CDR3 nucleotides are TGTGCCAGCAGCCCCCGGGAGCTAAATGAAAAACTGTTTTTT.

The genes are TRBV5-6 and TRBJ2-7; unclear D gene. Trimming left V 1 base short and J 6 bases short, with 17 bases between. The germline gives CDR1 SGHDT, CDR2 YYEEEE. The CDR3 contains 15 residues. The CDR3 here is CASSLHGPRVSEQYF. The CDR3 nucleotides are TGTGCCAGCAGCTTGCACGGCCCACGGGTTTCCGAGCAGTACTTC. Filled out from reference TRBV5-6 and TRBJ2-7, the complete variable domain reads DAGVTQSPTHLIKTRGQQVTLRCSPKSGHDTVSWYQQALGQGPQFIFQYYEEEERQRGNFPDRFSGHQFPNYSSELNVNALLLGDSALYLCASSLHGPRVSEQYFGPGTRLTVT.

This clone has a handful of counts. CDR3 sequence: CASSRQGAFQPQHF. The DNA for the CDR3 is TGTGCCAGTAGTAGACAGGGGGCCTTCCAGCCCCAGCATTTT. The chain combines TRBV19 with TRBJ1-5; the match to TRBD1 covers 10 bases. The CDR3 totals 14 residues. V gave up 4 bases and J gave up 7 bases; unmatched junction bases: 4. CDR1 LNHDA and CDR2 SQIVND come from the germline V gene (reference sequence).